This note documents a single T cell receptor beta chain sequence. Antigen: not known. Germline CDR1 reads MNHNY; CDR2 reads SVGAGI (reference sequence). V lost 0 bases and J 2 bases, leaving 10 bases between the germline ends. This CDR3 region has 15 residues. The PCR made use of 60 Vbeta and 13 Jbeta primers. TCRdb's copy holds only in-frame clones and misses some; the assay was immunoSEQ multiplex PCR. The sample records about 180,000 clones, about four fifths being singletons. This entry is derived from a study of cytomegalovirus exposure and HLA in healthy donors. Study details: A prior study identified just under 120 million unique TCR beta sequences from around 180 million T cells. Study-level findings and limits: Reportedly, HLA-A and HLA-B alleles of most subjects were accurately predicted from TCR beta. In an earlier analysis, in several hundred donors, most V segments appeared productive either ~87% or ~30% of the time. In a later analysis, at a false discovery rate of 0.05, approximately 15,000 TCR beta sequences matched HLA alleles.

The sequenced material came from PBMCs. This TCR derives from a woman in her thirties in good health and CMV-seronegative. The V and J genes are TRBV6-6 and TRBJ1-2, with no clear D. CDR3 in DNA: TGTGCCAGCAGTTACTCAACGGAGGGAAACTATGGCTACACCTTC. It specifies CASSYSTEGNYGYTF.